This TCR beta chain was captured by sequencing in a study of identical twins. The CDR3 has 14 residues. Germline trimming cut 8 bases from V and 7 bases from J; bases unmatched to any gene: 8. Turning to this clonotype: Antigen unknown.

In TCRdb, the 5' RACE reads were re-called with MiXCR into one record per CDR3 protein. Among 500,000 to 650,000 distinct CDR3 sequences listed, about 7.6% were seen once. Regarding the study as a whole: Excess sharing by twins proved weaker in beta out-of-frame sequences. With abundant cord blood beta clonotypes, insertions were fewer; memory repertoires showed no such pattern.

These same data were also listed under a study on yellow fever vaccine responses in identical twins.

The V and J genes are TRBV12-3 or TRBV12-4 and TRBJ2-1, with TRBD1 identical over 10 bases. The clonotype comes from a woman between 18 and 29 years old in good health. The sample consisted of PBMCs. The DNA of the CDR3 is TGTGCCAGCGGGGGGACAGGGGTTCTGAATGAGCAGTTCTTC. It specifies CASGGTGVLNEQFF.